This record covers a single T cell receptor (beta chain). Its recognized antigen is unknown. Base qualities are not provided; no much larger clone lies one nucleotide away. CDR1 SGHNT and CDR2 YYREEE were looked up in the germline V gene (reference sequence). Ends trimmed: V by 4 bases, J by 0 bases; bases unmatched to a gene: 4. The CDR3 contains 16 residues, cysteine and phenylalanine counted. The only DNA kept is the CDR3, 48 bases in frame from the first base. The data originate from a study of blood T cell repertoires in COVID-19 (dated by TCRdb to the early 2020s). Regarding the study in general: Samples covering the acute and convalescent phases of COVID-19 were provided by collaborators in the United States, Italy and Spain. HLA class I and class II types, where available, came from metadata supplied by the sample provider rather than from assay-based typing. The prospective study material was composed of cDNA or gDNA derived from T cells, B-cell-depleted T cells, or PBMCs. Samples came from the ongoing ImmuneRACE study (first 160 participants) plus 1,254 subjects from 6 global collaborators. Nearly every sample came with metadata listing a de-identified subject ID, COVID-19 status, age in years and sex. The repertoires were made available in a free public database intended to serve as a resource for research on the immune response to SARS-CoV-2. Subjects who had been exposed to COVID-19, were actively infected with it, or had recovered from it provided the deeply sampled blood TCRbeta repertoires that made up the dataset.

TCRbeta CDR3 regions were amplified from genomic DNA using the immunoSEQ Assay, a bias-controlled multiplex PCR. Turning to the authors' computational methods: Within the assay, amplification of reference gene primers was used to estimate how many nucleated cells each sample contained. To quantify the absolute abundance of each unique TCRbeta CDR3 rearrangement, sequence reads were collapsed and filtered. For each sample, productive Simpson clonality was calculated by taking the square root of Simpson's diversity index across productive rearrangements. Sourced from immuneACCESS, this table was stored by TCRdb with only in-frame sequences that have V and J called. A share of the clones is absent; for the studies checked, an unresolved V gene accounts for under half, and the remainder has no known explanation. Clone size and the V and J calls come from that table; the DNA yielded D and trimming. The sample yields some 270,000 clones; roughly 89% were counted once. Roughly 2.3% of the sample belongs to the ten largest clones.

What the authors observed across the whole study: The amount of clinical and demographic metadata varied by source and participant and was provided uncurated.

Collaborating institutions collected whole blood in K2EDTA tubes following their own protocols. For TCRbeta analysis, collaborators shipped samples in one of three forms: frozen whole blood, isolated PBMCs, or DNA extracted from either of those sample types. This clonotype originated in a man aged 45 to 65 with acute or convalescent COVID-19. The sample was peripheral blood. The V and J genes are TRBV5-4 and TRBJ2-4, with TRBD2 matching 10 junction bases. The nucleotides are TGTGCCAGCAGCCCTAGCGGGGGAGTAGCCAAAAACATTCAGTACTTC. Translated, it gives CASSPSGGVAKNIQYF.